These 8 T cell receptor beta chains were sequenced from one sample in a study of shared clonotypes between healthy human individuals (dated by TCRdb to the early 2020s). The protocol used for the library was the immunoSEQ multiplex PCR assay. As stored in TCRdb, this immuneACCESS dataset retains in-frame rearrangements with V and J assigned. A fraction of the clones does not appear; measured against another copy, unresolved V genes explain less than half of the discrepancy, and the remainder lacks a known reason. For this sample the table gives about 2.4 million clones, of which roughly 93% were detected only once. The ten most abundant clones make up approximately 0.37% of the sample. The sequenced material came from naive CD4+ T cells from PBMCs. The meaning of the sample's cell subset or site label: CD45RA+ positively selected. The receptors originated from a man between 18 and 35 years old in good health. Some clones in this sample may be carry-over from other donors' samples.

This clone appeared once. This CDR3 reads CASSISGGAEKLFF. In DNA form, the CDR3 reads TGTGCCAGTAGTATATCCGGAGGGGCTGAAAAACTGTTTTTT. The rearrangement joins TRBV19 to TRBJ1-4, with D tentatively TRBD1 (5 bases). CDR3 length: 14 amino acids. From germline, CDR1 is LNHDA and CDR2 SQIVND (reference sequence). V lost 2 bases and J 7 bases, leaving 11 bases between the germline ends.

CDR3 sequence: CASSTRDSYNEQFF. CDR3 sequence (DNA): TGTGCCAGCAGCACCCGGGACAGTTACAATGAGCAGTTCTTC. The V call is TRBV7-6, the J call TRBJ2-1, with TRBD1 identical over 7 bases. The CDR3 has 14 residues. J gave up 4 bases and V 5 bases, and 5 bases lay outside the gene matches. The germline V gene has CDR1 SGHVS and CDR2 FNYEAQ. Combining the CDR3 with reference TRBV7-6 and TRBJ2-1 gives the whole variable domain GAGVSQSPRYKVTKRGQDVALRCDPISGHVSLYWYRQALGQGPEFLTYFNYEAQQDKSGLPNDRFSAERPEGSISTLTIQRTEQRDSAMYRCASSTRDSYNEQFFGPGTRLTVL.

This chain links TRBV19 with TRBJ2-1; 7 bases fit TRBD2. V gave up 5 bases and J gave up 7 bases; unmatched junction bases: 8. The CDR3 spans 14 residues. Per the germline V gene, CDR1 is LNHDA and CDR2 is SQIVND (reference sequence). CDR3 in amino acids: CASSPSGIRNEQFF. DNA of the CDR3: TGTGCCAGTAGTCCCAGCGGGATAAGGAATGAGCAGTTCTTC.

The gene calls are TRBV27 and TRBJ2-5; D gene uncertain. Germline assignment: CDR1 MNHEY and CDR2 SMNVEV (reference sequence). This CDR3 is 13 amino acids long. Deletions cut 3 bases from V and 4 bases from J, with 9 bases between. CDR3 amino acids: CASSFKTGETQYF. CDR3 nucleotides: TGTGCCAGCAGTTTTAAGACCGGAGAGACCCAGTACTTC.

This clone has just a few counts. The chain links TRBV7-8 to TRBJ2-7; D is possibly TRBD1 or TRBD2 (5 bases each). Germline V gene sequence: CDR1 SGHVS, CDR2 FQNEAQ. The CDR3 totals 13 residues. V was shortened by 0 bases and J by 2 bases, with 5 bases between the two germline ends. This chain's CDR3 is CASSLAGPYEQYF. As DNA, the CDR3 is TGTGCCAGCAGCTTAGCGGGACCCTACGAGCAGTACTTC.

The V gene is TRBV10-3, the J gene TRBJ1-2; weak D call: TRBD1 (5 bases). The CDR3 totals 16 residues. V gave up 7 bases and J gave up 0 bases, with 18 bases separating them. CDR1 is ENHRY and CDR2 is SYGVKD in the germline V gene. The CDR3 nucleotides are TGTGCCATCACCCGGGACGGGCGCCCTTCTAACTATGGCTACACCTTC. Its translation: CAITRDGRPSNYGYTF.

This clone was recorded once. The CDR3 DNA reads TGCGCCAGCAGCTCCGGGACAGGGGTGGGAAGTTATGGCTACACCTTC. It codes for CASSSGTGVGSYGYTF. V gene TRBV5-1 combines with J gene TRBJ1-2; 10 nucleotides align to TRBD1. Germline V gives CDR1 SGHRS, CDR2 YFSETQ. Unmatched junction bases numbered 10, after V lost 3 bases and J lost 5 bases. This CDR3 is built from 16 residues. Complete variable domain (other parts from reference TRBV5-1 and TRBJ1-2): KAGVTQTPRYLIKTRGQQVTLSCSPISGHRSVSWYQQTPGQGLQFLFEYFSETQRNKGNFPGRFSGRQFSNSRSEMNVSTLELGDSALYLCASSSGTGVGSYGYTFGSGTRLTVV.

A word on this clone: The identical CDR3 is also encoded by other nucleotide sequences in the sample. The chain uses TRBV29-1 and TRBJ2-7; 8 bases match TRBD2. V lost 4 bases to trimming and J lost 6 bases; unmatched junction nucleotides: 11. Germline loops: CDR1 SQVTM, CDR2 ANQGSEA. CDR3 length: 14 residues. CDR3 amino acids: CSVGRRLAGGEQYF. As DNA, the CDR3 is TGCAGCGTTGGCCGGCGGCTAGCGGGTGGCGAGCAGTACTTC.